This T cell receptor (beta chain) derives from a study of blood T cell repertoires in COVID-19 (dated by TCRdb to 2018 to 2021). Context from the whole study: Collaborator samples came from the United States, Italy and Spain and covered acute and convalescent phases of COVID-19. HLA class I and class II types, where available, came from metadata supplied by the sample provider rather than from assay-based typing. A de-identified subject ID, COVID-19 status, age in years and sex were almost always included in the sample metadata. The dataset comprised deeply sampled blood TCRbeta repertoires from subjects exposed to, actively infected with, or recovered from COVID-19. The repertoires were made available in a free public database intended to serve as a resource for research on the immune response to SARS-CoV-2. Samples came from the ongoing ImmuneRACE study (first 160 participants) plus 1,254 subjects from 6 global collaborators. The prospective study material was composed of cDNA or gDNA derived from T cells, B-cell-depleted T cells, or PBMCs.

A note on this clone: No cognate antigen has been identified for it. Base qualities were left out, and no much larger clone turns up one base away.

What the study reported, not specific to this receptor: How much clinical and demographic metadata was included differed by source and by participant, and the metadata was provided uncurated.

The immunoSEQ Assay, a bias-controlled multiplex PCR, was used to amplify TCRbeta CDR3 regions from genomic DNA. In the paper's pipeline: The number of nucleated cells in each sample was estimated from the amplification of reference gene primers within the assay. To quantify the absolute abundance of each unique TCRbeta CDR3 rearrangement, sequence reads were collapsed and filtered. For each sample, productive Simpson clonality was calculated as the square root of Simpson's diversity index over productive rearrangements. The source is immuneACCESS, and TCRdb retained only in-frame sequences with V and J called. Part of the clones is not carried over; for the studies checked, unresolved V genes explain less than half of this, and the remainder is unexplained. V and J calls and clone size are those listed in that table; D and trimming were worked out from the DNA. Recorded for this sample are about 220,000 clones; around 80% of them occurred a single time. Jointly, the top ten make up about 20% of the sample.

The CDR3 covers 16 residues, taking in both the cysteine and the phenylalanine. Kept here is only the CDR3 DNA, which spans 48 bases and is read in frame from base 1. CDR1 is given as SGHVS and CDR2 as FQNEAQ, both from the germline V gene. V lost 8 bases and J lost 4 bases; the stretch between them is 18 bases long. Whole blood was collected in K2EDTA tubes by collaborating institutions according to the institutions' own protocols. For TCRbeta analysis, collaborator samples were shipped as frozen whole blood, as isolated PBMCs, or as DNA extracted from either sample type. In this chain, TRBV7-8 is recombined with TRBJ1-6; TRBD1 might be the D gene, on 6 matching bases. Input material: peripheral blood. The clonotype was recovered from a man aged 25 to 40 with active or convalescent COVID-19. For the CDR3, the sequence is CASGNSQGVYNSPLHF. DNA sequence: TGTGCCAGCGGAAACTCACAGGGAGTTTATAATTCACCCCTCCACTTT.